This TCR beta chain was obtained from a study of shared clonotypes between healthy human individuals. Notes on the study in general: Among non-shared clonotypes, generation probabilities were lower than among those shared by all four donors.

This clone came up once. Antigen specificity is unknown. The CDR3 runs to 13 residues. V lost 3 bases to trimming and J lost 0 bases, with 7 bases between them. Germline CDR1 reads SGHNT; CDR2 reads YYREEE (reference sequence). Generated by immunoSEQ multiplex PCR, the TCRdb table keeps only in-frame clones and is missing some. This table has roughly 2.1 million clones, 85% to 95% appearing once. Naive-designated CD8 cells lacked CD45RO, were positively enriched for CCR7, and omitted terminally differentiated effector memory CD45RA+ cells. The sequence was collected from a man between 18 and 35 years old in good health. Some clones in this sample may be carry-over from other donors' samples. Material for sequencing was naive CD8+ T cells from PBMCs. The chain couples TRBV5-4 to TRBJ2-7, with D tentatively TRBD2 (5 bases). CDR3 region: CASSSGISYEQYF. The CDR3 DNA sequence: TGTGCCAGCAGCTCCGGGATCTCCTACGAGCAGTACTTC.